Listed below are T cell receptor beta chains from one sample, sequenced in a study of CD8 T cells in Susac syndrome. In TCRdb, the immunoSEQ multiplex PCR reads were re-called with MiXCR into one record per CDR3 protein. The data show some 110,000 distinct CDR3 sequences, 90% to 95% seen once. Source material: CD8+ T cells from PBMCs. Source of these receptors: a human donor with multiple sclerosis. CDR3s include the opening cysteine and the closing phenylalanine or tryptophan. Each record gives: V gene, J gene, D gene, CDR3 protein, CDR3 DNA. The D gene is left open where the match is weak.

TRBV29-1,TRBJ1-1,NA,CSVRVAGHMNTEAFF,TGCAGCGTTCGAGTAGCCGGTCATATGAACACTGAAGCTTTCTTT
TRBV19,TRBJ1-2,NA,CASSLGSADLNYGYTF,TGTGCCAGTAGCCTTGGGTCGGCGGACCTTAACTATGGCTACACCTTC
TRBV25-1,TRBJ2-1,NA,CASSEVGRVGEQFF,TGTGCCAGCAGTGAAGTGGGCAGGGTAGGCGAGCAGTTCTTC
TRBV5-6,TRBJ2-5,TRBD2,CASSLASSGRWETQYF,TGTGCCAGCAGCTTGGCTTCCAGCGGGAGGTGGGAGACCCAGTACTTC
TRBV5-1,TRBJ1-4,TRBD1,CASSFVPGQGSNEKLFF,TGCGCCAGCAGCTTCGTCCCGGGACAGGGAAGCAATGAAAAACTGTTTTTT
TRBV24-1,TRBJ2-1,NA,CATSESREADNEQFF,TGTGCCACCAGTGAGTCTCGAGAGGCCGATAATGAGCAGTTCTTC
TRBV24-1,TRBJ2-2,TRBD2,CATSDLGVLSSGSSTGELFF,TGTGCCACCAGTGATCTAGGGGTTCTATCTAGCGGGAGCTCCACCGGGGAGCTGTTTTTT
TRBV7-9,TRBJ1-5,NA,CASSFGPNEPQHF,TGTGCCAGCAGCTTCGGGCCGAACGAGCCCCAGCATTTT
TRBV19,TRBJ2-1,TRBD2,CASSMVAGGPMGEQFF,TGTGCCAGTAGTATGGTGGCGGGAGGGCCCATGGGTGAGCAGTTCTTC
TRBV20-1,TRBJ1-2,TRBD1,CSASHRGGYGYTF,TGCAGTGCTAGTCACAGGGGCGGCTATGGCTACACCTTC